The table lists the clone carrying this TCR beta chain with a few counts. This sample was taken from a study of spatial heterogeneity in lung cancer. CDR3 size: 16 residues. With V trimmed by 5 bases and J by 2 bases, 10 bases remained unmatched. The germline V gene encodes CDR1 DFQATT and CDR2 SNEGSKA (reference sequence). In the library, each TCR cDNA molecule bore its own unique molecular identifier. A single record per CDR3 protein comes from TCRdb applying MiXCR to the 5' RACE reads. The sample holds some 100,000 distinct CDR3 sequences, around 10% seen once. Specified time point: sample taken at primary tumor resection. No cell sorting; template was whole RNA from tumor, lung tissue or PBMC. Samples were obtained from 65 to 80 donors, all untreated early-stage non-small cell lung cancer patients.

Sample: PBMCs, taken at surgery. The chain joins TRBV20-1 to TRBJ1-1; 11 bases fit TRBD1. This receptor was obtained from a male donor with early-stage non-small cell lung cancer. The CDR3 nucleotides are TGCAGTGCTTTTTGGACAGGGGGCAAGTCCAACACTGAAGCTTTCTTT. This gives the protein CSAFWTGGKSNTEAFF.